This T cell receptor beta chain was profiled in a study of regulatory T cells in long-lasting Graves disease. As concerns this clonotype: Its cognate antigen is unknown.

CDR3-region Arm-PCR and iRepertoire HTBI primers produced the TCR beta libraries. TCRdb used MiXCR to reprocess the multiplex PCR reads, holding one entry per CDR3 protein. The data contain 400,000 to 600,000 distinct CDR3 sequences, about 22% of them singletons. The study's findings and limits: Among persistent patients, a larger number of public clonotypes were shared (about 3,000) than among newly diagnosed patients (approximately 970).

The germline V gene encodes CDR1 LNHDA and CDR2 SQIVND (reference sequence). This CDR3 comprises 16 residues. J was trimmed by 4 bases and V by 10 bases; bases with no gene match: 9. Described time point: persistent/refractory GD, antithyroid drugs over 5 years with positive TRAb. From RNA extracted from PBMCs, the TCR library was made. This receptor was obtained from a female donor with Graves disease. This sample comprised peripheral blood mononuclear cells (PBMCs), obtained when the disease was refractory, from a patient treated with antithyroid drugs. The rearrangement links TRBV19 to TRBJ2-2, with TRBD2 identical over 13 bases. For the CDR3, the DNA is TGTGCCACCCTAAGACTAGCGGGGGGCCTCACCGGGGAGCTGTTTTTT. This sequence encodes CATLRLAGGLTGELFF.